Sequencing of this T cell receptor (beta chain) was carried out in a study of technical replicates of blood from a few donors. V was pared by 5 bases and J by 0 bases, with 7 bases of the junction left unmatched. Germline loops: CDR1 SGHAT, CDR2 FQNNGV. This CDR3 has 16 amino acids. Repertoires were generated with immunoSEQ multiplex PCR, while TCRdb's copy carries only in-frame clones and drops some. The sample has 7,500 or so clones; 90% to 97% are singletons. The V call is TRBV11-2, the J call TRBJ2-1; TRBD1 matches 7 bases. The material sequenced was PBMCs. This clonotype was obtained from a human donor in good health. CDR3 nucleotide sequence: TGTGCCAGCAGCACAACGACAGGGCGCTCCTACAATGAGCAGTTCTTC. It specifies CASSTTTGRSYNEQFF.